The 29 T cell receptor beta chains presented below share a single source sample, sequenced in a study of blood T cell repertoires in COVID-19. Measured with immunoSEQ multiplex PCR; TCRdb has only the in-frame clones, and not every one. This table has around 210,000 clones, 70% to 90% appearing once. The source material was peripheral blood. The receptors derive from a man aged 18 to 29 with active or convalescent COVID-19.

This chain connects TRBV5-1 to TRBJ1-3; 8 positions match TRBD1. Germline lookup yields CDR1 SGHRS and CDR2 YFSETQ. J gave up 2 bases and V 0 bases, and 7 bases lay outside the gene matches. This CDR3 region has 17 residues. CDR3 coding DNA: TGCGCCAGCAGCTTGGCCTCGGGGACAGGAACTGGAAACACCATATATTTT. It translates to CASSLASGTGTGNTIYF.

The V and J genes are TRBV12-5 and TRBJ2-2; 9 bases are shared with TRBD2. The CDR3 covers 15 residues. The V gene end was trimmed by 9 bases and the J gene end by 1 base; junction bases not matched to a gene: 6. CDR1 and CDR2 (germline): LGHNT, FRNRAP. In DNA, the CDR3 is TGTGCTAGCTCCACTAGCGGGCGGAACACCGGGGAGCTGTTTTTT. This encodes CASSTSGRNTGELFF. Filled out from reference TRBV12-5 and TRBJ2-2, the complete variable domain reads DARVTQTPRHKVTEMGQEVTMRCQPILGHNTVFWYRQTMMQGLELLAYFRNRAPLDDSGMPKDRFSAEMPDATLATLKIQPSEPRDSAVYFCASSTSGRNTGELFFGEGSRLTVL.

A single count supports this clone. CDR3 in amino acids: CSVVGQANTEAFF. CDR3 in DNA: TGCAGCGTAGTCGGACAGGCGAACACTGAAGCTTTCTTT. This sequence joins TRBV29-1 and TRBJ1-1, with 7 nucleotides matching TRBD1. V dropped 6 bases and J dropped 1; count of bases not matched to a gene: 5. The germline CDR1 and CDR2 sequences are SQVTM and ANQGSEA. The CDR3 is 13 amino acids.

The chain has TRBV6-5 and TRBJ2-1; 13 bases agree with TRBD2. Unmatched junction bases numbered 2, after V lost 6 bases and J lost 6 bases. Germline CDR1 and CDR2: MNHEY and SVGAGI. The CDR3 loop spans 14 amino acids. The CDR3 reads CASRRLAGGNEQFF. The CDR3 DNA reads TGTGCCAGCAGAAGACTAGCGGGAGGCAATGAGCAGTTCTTC.

The count of this clone is one. V usage is TRBV4-1 and J usage is TRBJ2-7; D is perhaps TRBD2 (5 bases). CDR1 is MGHRA, CDR2 YSYEKL, per germline. CDR3 length: 13 residues. Trimming left V 3 bases short and J 4 bases short, with 10 bases between. CDR3 DNA sequence: TGCGCCAGCAGCCAGAGGGCGTCGTACGAGCAGTACTTC. As protein: CASSQRASYEQYF.

The gene calls are TRBV3-1 (or the pseudogene TRBV3-2) and TRBJ1-2; a weak D match, TRBD1 (5 bases). This CDR3 contains 18 residues. The V gene lost 0 bases and the J gene lost 6 bases, with 23 bases spanning the gap. Germline V gene lookup returns CDR1 LGHDT and CDR2 YNNKEL (reference sequence). CDR3 loop: CASSQEIGLDSRRHGYTF. CDR3 coding DNA: TGTGCCAGCAGCCAAGAAATAGGGCTCGACAGCCGGCGTCATGGCTACACCTTC.

V usage is TRBV3-1 (or the pseudogene TRBV3-2) and J usage is TRBJ1-5; 9 bases match TRBD1. V was clipped by 0 bases and J by 7 bases; unmatched bases: 4. Germline loops: CDR1 LGHDT, CDR2 YNNKEL (reference sequence). The CDR3 is 15 amino acids. DNA of the CDR3: TGTGCCAGCAGCCAAGACGGGACAGGGCCCCAGCCCCAGCATTTT. This gives the protein CASSQDGTGPQPQHF.

The V and J genes are TRBV7-8 and TRBJ2-1; TRBD2 is a possible D gene (6 bases). Per germline, CDR1 SGHVS and CDR2 FQNEAQ. The V gene lost 1 base and the J gene lost 7 bases, with 11 bases spanning the gap. This CDR3 is 14 amino acids long. CDR3 region: CASSLGLVGNEQFF. The CDR3 bases are TGTGCCAGCAGCTTAGGACTAGTAGGTAATGAGCAGTTCTTC.

This chain connects TRBV5-4 to TRBJ1-3; 7 positions match TRBD1. CDR1 and CDR2 from the germline V gene are SGHNT and YYREEE (reference sequence). This CDR3 has 16 amino acids. V dropped 0 bases and J dropped 0; count of bases not matched to a gene: 3. The DNA for the CDR3 is TGTGCCAGCAGCTTGGGGGACAGACACTCTGGAAACACCATATATTTT. It encodes CASSLGDRHSGNTIYF.

This clone came up many times. The J gene is TRBJ2-1, the V gene TRBV6-5; the match to TRBD1 covers 9 bases. Germline CDR1 reads MNHEY; CDR2 reads SVGAGI. Trimming removed 6 bases from V and 4 bases from J; junction bases left unmatched: 4. This CDR3 region has 14 residues. CDR3: CASRQGAEYNEQFF. CDR3 nucleotides: TGTGCCAGCAGACAGGGGGCGGAGTACAATGAGCAGTTCTTC.

The gene calls are TRBV3-1 (or the pseudogene TRBV3-2) and TRBJ2-5, with D unclear. This CDR3 is 10 amino acids long. Trimming left V 7 bases short and J 4 bases short, with 4 bases between. Per germline, CDR1 LGHDT and CDR2 YNNKEL (reference sequence). For the CDR3, the DNA is TGTGCCAGCAACGGAGAGACCCAGTACTTC. Translation: CASNGETQYF.

DNA of the CDR3: TGTGCCAGCTCACCACTACCGGGACAGGGAAAAGAAAAAGAAGCTTTCTTT. Its protein is CASSPLPGQGKEKEAFF. J is TRBJ1-1 and V is TRBV18; TRBD1 agrees at 9 bases. The CDR3 is made up of 17 amino acids. CDR1 is KGHSH and CDR2 is LQKENI in the germline V gene. V dropped 1 base and J dropped 8; count of bases not matched to a gene: 14.

V is TRBV28 and J is TRBJ2-2; D might be TRBD2 (6 bases). With 1 base removed from V and 0 bases from J, the gap between germline ends came to 9 bases. The CDR3 has 16 residues. Germline CDR1 and CDR2: MDHEN and SYDVKM. Here the CDR3 reads CASSLLAASNTGELFF. The CDR3 DNA follows: TGTGCCAGCAGTTTATTAGCGGCGTCGAACACCGGGGAGCTGTTTTTT.

V and J are TRBV28 and TRBJ1-1, with D tentatively TRBD1 (5 bases). Looked up from germline, CDR1 is MDHEN and CDR2 is SYDVKM. V was shortened by 2 bases and J by 11 bases, with 12 bases between the two germline ends. The CDR3 is made up of 12 amino acids. CDR3 in amino acids: CASSLPRVRAFF. DNA of the CDR3: TGTGCCAGCAGTTTACCCAGGGTGAGGGCTTTCTTT.

The chain has TRBV4-3 and TRBJ2-2; tentatively, D is TRBD2 (5 bases). The V end lost 1 base, the J end lost 0 bases, and 15 bases lay between the germline ends. CDR3 length: 18 amino acids. The germline V gene has CDR1 LGHNA and CDR2 YSLEER. The DNA for the CDR3 is TGCGCCAGCAGCCAAGTGAGTCCCGTAGCGACGAACACCGGGGAGCTGTTTTTT. Protein sequence: CASSQVSPVATNTGELFF.

This clone has a single count. This sequence joins TRBV5-8 and TRBJ2-4, with TRBD2 identical over 7 bases. Unmatched junction bases numbered 13, after V lost 4 bases and J lost 0 bases. CDR3 length: 18 residues. Germline V lookup: CDR1 SGHTS, CDR2 YDEGEE. The CDR3 nucleotides read TGTGCCAGCAGCCCCGTAGCGGGCACCGGCCTAGCCAAAAACATTCAGTACTTC. Protein: CASSPVAGTGLAKNIQYF.

Here the CDR3 reads CASSLDRDQPQHF. The CDR3 nucleotides read TGTGCCAGCAGCTTAGACAGAGATCAGCCCCAGCATTTT. The rearrangement joins TRBV7-8 to TRBJ1-5; D not certain. The CDR3 length is 13 residues. V gave up 1 base and J gave up 5 bases, with 6 bases separating them. Germline assignment: CDR1 SGHVS and CDR2 FQNEAQ.

The V and J genes are TRBV30 and TRBJ1-5, with 9 bases lining up with TRBD1. Per germline, CDR1 GTSNPN and CDR2 SVGIG (reference sequence). The CDR3 has 16 amino acids. V lost 5 bases, J lost 0 bases, and 8 bases stayed unmatched. CDR3 amino acids: CAWGNRGPYSNQPQHF. The CDR3 DNA reads as TGTGCCTGGGGGAACAGGGGGCCCTATAGCAATCAGCCCCAGCATTTT. The full variable domain, completed using reference TRBV30 and TRBJ1-5, is SQTIHQWPATLVQPVGSPLSLECTVEGTSNPNLYWYRQAAGRGLQLLFYSVGIGQISSEVPQNLSASRPQDRQFILSSKKLLLSDSGFYLCAWGNRGPYSNQPQHFGDGTRLSIL.

V usage is TRBV30 and J usage is TRBJ1-3; D is perhaps TRBD1 (5 bases). The CDR3 contains 15 residues. The V gene's germline CDR1 is GTSNPN and CDR2 SVGIG (reference sequence). The germline V and J ends were trimmed by 3 bases and 0 bases, with 12 bases remaining between them. CDR3 residues: CAWSHRKSSGNTIYF. The CDR3 coding sequence is TGTGCCTGGAGCCACAGGAAAAGCTCTGGAAACACCATATATTTT.

The V and J genes are TRBV4-2 and TRBJ2-7; maybe TRBD2 (6 bases). V lost 4 bases and J 0 bases, leaving 16 bases between the germline ends. The germline V gene encodes CDR1 LGHNA and CDR2 YNFKEQ. CDR3 length: 16 amino acids. The CDR3 region is CASSPSGTGHSYEQYF. In DNA form, the CDR3 reads TGTGCCAGCAGCCCCTCCGGGACTGGGCACTCCTACGAGCAGTACTTC.

The rearrangement joins TRBV6-1 to TRBJ1-6; no reliable D call. This CDR3 is built from 14 residues. V lost 3 bases and J 8 bases, leaving 11 bases between the germline ends. Germline V gene sequence: CDR1 MNHNS, CDR2 SASEGT. DNA of the CDR3: TGTGCCAGCAGTGACGGCGGCCGTTATTCACCCCTCCACTTT. Its translation: CASSDGGRYSPLHF.

The rearrangement joins TRBV28 to TRBJ2-7, with 10 bases identical to TRBD2. After removal of 5 bases from V and 2 bases from J, the junction contained 9 bases not matched to a gene. Germline loops: CDR1 MDHEN, CDR2 SYDVKM. This CDR3 comprises 16 residues. The CDR3: CASSTPASGRAYEQYF. CDR3 DNA: TGTGCCAGCAGTACCCCAGCGAGCGGGAGGGCCTACGAGCAGTACTTC.

The J gene is TRBJ1-2, the V gene TRBV18; 10 bases agree with TRBD1. Germline CDR1 is KGHSH and CDR2 is LQKENI. After removal of 3 bases from V and 8 bases from J, the junction contained 12 bases not matched to a gene. This CDR3 spans 16 amino acids. The CDR3 bases are TGTGCCAGCTCACCTCAACCGGGACAGGGGTACCGCGGCTACACCTTC. Translating gives CASSPQPGQGYRGYTF.

This chain uses TRBV6-4 with TRBJ2-7, with 14 positions matching TRBD2. V lost 0 bases and J lost 3; bases outside the gene matches: 1. The germline CDR1 and CDR2 sequences are MRHNA and SNTAGT. The CDR3 extends over 16 amino acids. CDR3 DNA: TGTGCCAGCAGTGACTCGGGACTAGCGGGAGTCTACGAGCAGTACTTC. This codes for CASSDSGLAGVYEQYF.

This rearrangement joins TRBV5-1 to TRBJ2-1; D perhaps matches TRBD2 (6 bases). Trimming removed 2 bases from V and 6 bases from J, with 21 bases in between. This CDR3 is 17 amino acids long. Germline V lookup: CDR1 SGHRS, CDR2 YFSETQ. The chain's CDR3 is CASSFDGGTLGSNEQFF. The CDR3 DNA follows: TGCGCCAGCAGCTTTGACGGCGGGACCCTGGGTTCCAATGAGCAGTTCTTC.

The rearrangement joins TRBV27 to TRBJ2-1; 10 bases are shared with TRBD2. The J segment lost 4 bases and the V segment lost 2 bases, leaving 26 bases of the junction unmatched. Germline loops: CDR1 MNHEY, CDR2 SMNVEV (reference sequence). The CDR3 sequence is 23 residues long. The CDR3 sequence is CASSLLSLGGSNTGTSVYNEQFF. In DNA form, the CDR3 reads TGTGCCAGCAGTTTACTTTCATTAGGGGGTTCTAACACCGGGACTAGCGTTTACAATGAGCAGTTCTTC.

The chain carries TRBV5-1 and TRBJ1-1; tentatively, D is TRBD1 (5 bases). The germline gives CDR1 SGHRS, CDR2 YFSETQ. Deletions cut 0 bases from V and 4 bases from J, with 13 bases between. The length of the CDR3 is 15 residues. CDR3 nucleotide sequence: TGCGCCAGCAGCTTGGGACAGCCCGGGGGCACTGAAGCTTTCTTT. It is translated as CASSLGQPGGTEAFF.

J is TRBJ2-5 and V is TRBV5-3; a possible D gene is TRBD2 (6 bases). TRBV5-3 is filed as an ORF, its function uncertain. V was cut by 1 base and J by 5 bases, with 15 bases left in between. This CDR3 has 15 amino acids. The chain's CDR3 is CARSLITGVKETQYF. The CDR3 DNA is TGTGCCAGAAGCTTGATCACGGGGGTGAAGGAGACCCAGTACTTC.

The genes are TRBV30 and TRBJ1-4, with D perhaps matching TRBD1 (6 bases). The CDR3 is 14 amino acids. CDR1 GTSNPN and CDR2 SVGIG come from the germline V gene (reference sequence). Trimming stripped 2 bases from V and 4 bases from J, with 11 bases between. CDR3 in DNA: TGTGCCTGGAGTCCGACAGGAATTAATGAAAAACTGTTTTTT. It codes for CAWSPTGINEKLFF.